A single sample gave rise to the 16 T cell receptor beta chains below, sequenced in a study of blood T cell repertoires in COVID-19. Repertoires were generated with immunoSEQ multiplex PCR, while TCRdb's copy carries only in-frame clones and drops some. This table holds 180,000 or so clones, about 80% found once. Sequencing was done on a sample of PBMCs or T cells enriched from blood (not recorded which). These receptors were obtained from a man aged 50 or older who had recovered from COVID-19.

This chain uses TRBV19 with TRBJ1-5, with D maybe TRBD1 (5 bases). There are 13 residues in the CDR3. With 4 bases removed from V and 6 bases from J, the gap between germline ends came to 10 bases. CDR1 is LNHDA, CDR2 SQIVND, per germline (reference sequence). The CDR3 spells CASSTGHTQPQHF. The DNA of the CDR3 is TGTGCCAGTAGTACCGGACACACTCAGCCCCAGCATTTT.

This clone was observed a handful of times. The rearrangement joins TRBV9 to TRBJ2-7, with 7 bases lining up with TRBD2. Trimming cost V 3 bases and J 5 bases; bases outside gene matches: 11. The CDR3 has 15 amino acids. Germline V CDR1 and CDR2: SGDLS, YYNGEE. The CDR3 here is CASSADGGGMNEQYF. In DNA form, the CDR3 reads TGTGCCAGCAGCGCGGACGGCGGGGGAATGAACGAGCAGTACTTC.

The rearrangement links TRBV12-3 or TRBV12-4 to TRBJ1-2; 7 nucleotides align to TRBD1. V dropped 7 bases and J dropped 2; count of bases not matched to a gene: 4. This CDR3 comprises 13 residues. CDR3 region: CASTQTGNYGYTF. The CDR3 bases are TGTGCCAGCACCCAGACAGGGAACTATGGCTACACCTTC.

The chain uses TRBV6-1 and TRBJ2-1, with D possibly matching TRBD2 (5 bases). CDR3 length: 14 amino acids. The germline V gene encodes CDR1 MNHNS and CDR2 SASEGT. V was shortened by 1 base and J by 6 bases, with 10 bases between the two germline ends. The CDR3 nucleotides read TGTGCCAGCAGTGAAGGACTACGGGTCAATGAGCAGTTCTTC. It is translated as CASSEGLRVNEQFF.

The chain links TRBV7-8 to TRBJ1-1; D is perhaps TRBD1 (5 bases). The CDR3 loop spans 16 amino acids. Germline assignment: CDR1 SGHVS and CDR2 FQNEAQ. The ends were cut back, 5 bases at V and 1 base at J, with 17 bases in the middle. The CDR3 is CASSLEGRGWNTEAFF. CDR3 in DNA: TGTGCCAGCAGCCTAGAAGGGCGGGGGTGGAACACTGAAGCTTTCTTT.

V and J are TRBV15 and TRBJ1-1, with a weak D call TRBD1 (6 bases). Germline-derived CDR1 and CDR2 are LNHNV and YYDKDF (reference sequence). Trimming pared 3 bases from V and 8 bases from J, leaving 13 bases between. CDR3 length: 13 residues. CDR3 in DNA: TGTGCCACCAGCAGTGGGGGGGGCGGAGAAGCTTTCTTT. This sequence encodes CATSSGGGGEAFF.

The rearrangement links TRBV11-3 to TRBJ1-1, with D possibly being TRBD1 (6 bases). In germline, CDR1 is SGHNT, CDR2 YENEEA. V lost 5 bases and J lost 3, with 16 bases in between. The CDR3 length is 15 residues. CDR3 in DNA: TGTGCCAGCAGCCCAGGGGTGGGGCGGGACACTGAAGCTTTCTTT. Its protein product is CASSPGVGRDTEAFF.

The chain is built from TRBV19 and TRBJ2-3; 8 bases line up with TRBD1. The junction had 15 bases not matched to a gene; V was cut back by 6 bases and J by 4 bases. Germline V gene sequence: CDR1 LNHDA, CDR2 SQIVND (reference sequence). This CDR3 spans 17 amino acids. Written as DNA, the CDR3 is TGTGCCAGTAGCCCAGGGAGGCAGGGGGCGATATCAGATACGCAGTATTTT. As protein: CASSPGRQGAISDTQYF.

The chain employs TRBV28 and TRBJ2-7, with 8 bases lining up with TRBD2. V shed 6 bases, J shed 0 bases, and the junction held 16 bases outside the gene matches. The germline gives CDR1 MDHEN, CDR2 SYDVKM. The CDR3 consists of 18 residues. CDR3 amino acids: CASRPLGPISGSSYEQYF. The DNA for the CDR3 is TGTGCCAGCAGGCCTCTGGGGCCGATAAGCGGGAGCTCCTACGAGCAGTACTTC. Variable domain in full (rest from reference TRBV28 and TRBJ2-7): DVKVTQSSRYLVKRTGEKVFLECVQDMDHENMFWYRQDPGLGLRLIYFSYDVKMKEKGDIPEGYSVSREKKERFSLILESASTNQTSMYLCASRPLGPISGSSYEQYFGPGTRLTVT.

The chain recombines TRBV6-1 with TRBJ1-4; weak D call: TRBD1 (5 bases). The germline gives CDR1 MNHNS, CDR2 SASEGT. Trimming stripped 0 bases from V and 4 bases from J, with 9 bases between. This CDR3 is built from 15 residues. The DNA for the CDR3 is TGTGCCAGCAGTGAAGCAGGAGGGGTTAATGAAAAACTGTTTTTT. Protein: CASSEAGGVNEKLFF.

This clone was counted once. CDR3 sequence: CASTLEEGYTEAFF. DNA of the CDR3: TGTGCCAGCACCCTCGAGGAGGGATATACTGAAGCTTTCTTT. The rearrangement links TRBV2 to TRBJ1-1; D remains unclear. The CDR3 runs to 14 residues. CDR1 and CDR2 (germline): SNHLY, FYNNEI. Trimming left V 7 bases short and J 5 bases short, with 17 bases between.

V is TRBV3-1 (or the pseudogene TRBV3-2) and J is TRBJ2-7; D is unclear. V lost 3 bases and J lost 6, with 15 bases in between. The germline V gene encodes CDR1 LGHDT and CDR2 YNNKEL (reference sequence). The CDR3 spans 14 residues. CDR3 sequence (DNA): TGTGCCAGCAGCCAGGTTTCTGGGTCGGGCGAGCAGTACTTC. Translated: CASSQVSGSGEQYF.

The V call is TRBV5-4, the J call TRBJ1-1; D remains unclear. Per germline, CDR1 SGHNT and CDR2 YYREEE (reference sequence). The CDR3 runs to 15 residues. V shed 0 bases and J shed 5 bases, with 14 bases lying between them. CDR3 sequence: CASSLGGVSDTEAFF. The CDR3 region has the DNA TGTGCCAGCAGCTTGGGGGGAGTGTCTGATACTGAAGCTTTCTTT.

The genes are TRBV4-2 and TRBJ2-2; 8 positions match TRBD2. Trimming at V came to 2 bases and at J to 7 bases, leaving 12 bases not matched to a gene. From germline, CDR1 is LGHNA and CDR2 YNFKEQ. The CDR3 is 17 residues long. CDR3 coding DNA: TGTGCCAGCAGCCAATTTGCCGGACTAGCTGTTAACGGGGAGCTGTTTTTT. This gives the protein CASSQFAGLAVNGELFF.

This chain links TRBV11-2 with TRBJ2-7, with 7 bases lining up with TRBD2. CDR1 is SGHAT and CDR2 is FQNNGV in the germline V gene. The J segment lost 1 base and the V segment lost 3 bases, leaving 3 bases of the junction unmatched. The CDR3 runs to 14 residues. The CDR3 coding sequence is TGTGCCAGCAGCTTGAGCGGGATTTCCTACGAGCAGTACTTC. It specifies CASSLSGISYEQYF. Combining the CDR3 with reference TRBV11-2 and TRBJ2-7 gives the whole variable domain EAGVAQSPRYKIIEKRQSVAFWCNPISGHATLYWYQQILGQGPKLLIQFQNNGVVDDSQLPKDRFSAERLKGVDSTLKIQPAKLEDSAVYLCASSLSGISYEQYFGPGTRLTVT.

CDR3 DNA: TGTGCCAGCAGCCCGGGACTCACTTCCTACGAGCAGTACTTC. Amino acids: CASSPGLTSYEQYF. The V and J genes are TRBV3-1 (or the pseudogene TRBV3-2) and TRBJ2-7; D perhaps matches TRBD2 (6 bases). The CDR3 is 14 residues long. V was shortened by 4 bases and J by 1 base, with 11 bases between the two germline ends. CDR1 and CDR2 from the germline V gene are LGHDT and YNNKEL (reference sequence).